This record concerns one TCR beta chain sequence. This sample is part of a study of blood T cell repertoires in COVID-19. The trim removed 5 bases at V and 5 bases at J, leaving 6 bases unmatched. The length of the CDR3 is 14 residues. Germline V gene sequence: CDR1 SGHTA, CDR2 FQGNSA. The Seattle site enrolled patients during active infection and followed them longitudinally. The protocol was immunoSEQ multiplex PCR, while the TCRdb copy is restricted to in-frame clones and leaves out a portion. The data hold about 180,000 clones, with more than 75% observed a single time. Sequenced input: peripheral blood. This TCR was recovered from a woman aged 70 to 79 with COVID-19, enrolled during active disease. The rearrangement uses TRBV7-2 and TRBJ1-1; 9 bases are shared with TRBD1. The DNA of the CDR3 is TGTGCCAGCAGCCCTGCTGGACAGGGGACTGAAGCTTTCTTT. It codes for CASSPAGQGTEAFF.